Below are 20 T cell receptor beta chains sequenced from a single sample in a study of blood T cell repertoires in COVID-19. Assay used: immunoSEQ multiplex PCR; TCRdb lists only in-frame clones, some missing. This sample carries some 420,000 clones, around 91% of them seen once, and the ten largest clones take roughly 1.1%. The sample taken for sequencing was PBMCs or T cells enriched from blood (not recorded which). These receptors originate from a man younger than 40 who had recovered from COVID-19.

The chain combines TRBV28 with TRBJ2-1; 13 bases fit TRBD2. V lost 3 bases to trimming and J lost 7 bases; unmatched junction nucleotides: 12. CDR3 size: 18 residues. Germline V gene data show CDR1 as MDHEN and CDR2 as SYDVKM. This CDR3 is CASSFQIATGLAGNEQFF. The CDR3 region has the DNA TGTGCCAGCAGTTTTCAAATCGCGACGGGACTAGCGGGAAATGAGCAGTTCTTC. Full variable domain (outside the CDR3, taken from reference TRBV28 and TRBJ2-1): DVKVTQSSRYLVKRTGEKVFLECVQDMDHENMFWYRQDPGLGLRLIYFSYDVKMKEKGDIPEGYSVSREKKERFSLILESASTNQTSMYLCASSFQIATGLAGNEQFFGPGTRLTVL.

V is TRBV5-1 and J is TRBJ2-3; 10 positions match TRBD2. Germline V gives CDR1 SGHRS, CDR2 YFSETQ. V lost 1 base to trimming and J lost 4 bases; unmatched junction nucleotides: 9. The CDR3 consists of 17 residues. CDR3 residues: CASSLRPTSGAADTQYF. The CDR3, as DNA: TGCGCCAGCAGCTTGAGGCCAACTAGCGGGGCGGCAGATACGCAGTATTTT.

DNA of the CDR3: TGTGCCAGCAGCCCGGGACTAGCGGGAGGGGCCGGGGAGCTGTTTTTT. Protein sequence: CASSPGLAGGAGELFF. The gene calls are TRBV13 and TRBJ2-2; 16 bases match TRBD2. Losses at the gene ends were 5 bases for V and 6 bases for J; bases not matched to a gene: 3. Germline CDR1 reads PRHDT; CDR2 reads FYEKMQ (reference sequence). CDR3 length: 16 residues.

This clone turned up a few times. V usage is TRBV18 and J usage is TRBJ1-2; D might be TRBD1 (5 bases). Germline V gene sequence: CDR1 KGHSH, CDR2 LQKENI. CDR3 length equals 16 residues. V dropped 4 bases and J dropped 2 bases, with 17 bases sitting between them. DNA for the CDR3: TGTGCCAGCTCACACTCTCTTACAGGAGAAAACTATGGCTACACCTTC. The encoded protein is CASSHSLTGENYGYTF.

The chain has TRBV10-2 and TRBJ1-1; unclear D gene. Germline V CDR1 and CDR2: WSHSY, SAAADI. With 3 bases removed from V and 5 bases from J, the gap between germline ends came to 7 bases. The CDR3 extends over 12 amino acids. Here the CDR3 reads CASSELETEAFF. CDR3 DNA sequence: TGCGCCAGCAGTGAATTAGAGACTGAAGCTTTCTTT.

The chain recombines TRBV28 with TRBJ1-1, with D possibly being TRBD1 (5 bases). The germline CDR1 and CDR2 sequences are MDHEN and SYDVKM. CDR3 length: 12 amino acids. V shed 6 bases and J shed 6 bases, with 11 bases lying between them. The CDR3 DNA sequence: TGTGCCAGCAGCTCGACCAGGGCTGAAGCTTTCTTT. It yields the protein CASSSTRAEAFF.

In the case of this clone: A junction end diverges from the germline sequence, so it may reflect a read error. This chain uses TRBV28 with TRBJ2-4; 11 bases are shared with TRBD2. This CDR3 is 14 amino acids long. Germline lookup yields CDR1 MDHEN and CDR2 SYDVKM. The CDR3 spells CASSLGLAGGLNFF. CDR3 sequence (DNA): TGTGCCAGCAGTTTGGGGCTAGCGGGAGGCCTTAACTTCTTC.

The CDR3 spells CASSLGRIGGAWVGFQFF. Written as DNA, the CDR3 is TGTGCCAGCAGCTTGGGACGTATAGGGGGCGCTTGGGTTGGCTTCCAGTTCTTC. The rearrangement joins TRBV5-6 to TRBJ2-1; TRBD1 aligns across 7 bases. The CDR3 is 18 residues long. From germline, CDR1 is SGHDT and CDR2 YYEEEE. J gave up 13 bases and V 0 bases, and 22 bases lay outside the gene matches.

The chain links TRBV24-1 to TRBJ2-6; D call uncertain. V dropped 3 bases and J dropped 0 bases, with 11 bases sitting between them. Germline CDR1 KGHDR, CDR2 SFDVKD. This CDR3 comprises 17 residues. The CDR3 spells CATSDHSSTSGANVLTF. DNA of the CDR3: TGTGCCACCAGTGATCACAGCAGTACCTCTGGGGCCAACGTCCTGACTTTC.

The chain links TRBV5-4 to TRBJ1-2; no firm D call. This CDR3 region has 14 residues. Per germline, CDR1 SGHNT and CDR2 YYREEE (reference sequence). The ends were cut back, 4 bases at V and 8 bases at J, with 18 bases in the middle. The CDR3 is CASSLPLKTLGYTF. CDR3 DNA sequence: TGTGCCAGCAGCCTGCCATTAAAGACTCTAGGCTACACCTTC. The whole variable domain, remainder taken from reference TRBV5-4 and TRBJ1-2, is ETGVTQSPTHLIKTRGQQVTLRCSSQSGHNTVSWYQQALGQGPQFIFQYYREEENGRGNFPPRFSGLQFPNYSSELNVNALELDDSALYLCASSLPLKTLGYTFGSGTRLTVV.

The J gene is TRBJ1-2, the V gene TRBV6-4; TRBD1 is a possible D gene (6 bases). The germline gives CDR1 MRHNA, CDR2 SNTAGT. With 4 bases removed from V and 0 bases from J, the gap between germline ends came to 9 bases. CDR3 size: 14 residues. CDR3 sequence reads: CASSAGTSNYGYTF. The CDR3, as DNA: TGTGCCAGCAGTGCCGGGACATCTAACTATGGCTACACCTTC.

This clone has only one observation. V gene TRBV10-3 combines with J gene TRBJ1-2; 7 bases match TRBD1. CDR3 length: 15 amino acids. Germline trimming cut 0 bases from V and 3 bases from J; bases unmatched to any gene: 4. CDR1 is ENHRY, CDR2 SYGVKD, per germline. CDR3 bases: TGTGCCATCAGTGAGTCTAGGGGGCAGGACTATGGCTACACCTTC. Its translation: CAISESRGQDYGYTF.

V and J are TRBV28 and TRBJ1-6; D gene ambiguous. The CDR3 is 15 residues long. V was clipped by 5 bases and J by 7 bases, with 15 bases between them. Germline V CDR1 and CDR2: MDHEN, SYDVKM. CDR3 nucleotide sequence: TGTGCCAGCAGTCCAGCCTCGGGGTCCAATTCACCCCTCCACTTT. Amino acid sequence: CASSPASGSNSPLHF.

This clone occurred once. The gene calls are TRBV28 and TRBJ1-6, with 12 positions matching TRBD1. V lost 6 bases, J lost 7 bases, and 13 bases stayed unmatched. The germline gives CDR1 MDHEN, CDR2 SYDVKM. This CDR3 has 18 residues. The CDR3 DNA follows: TGTGCCAGCAGCCTGGGACAGGGGGCTTGGAATTCCAATTCACCCCTCCACTTT. It yields the protein CASSLGQGAWNSNSPLHF.

The rearrangement links TRBV24-1 to TRBJ1-2; D is ambiguous. The CDR3 covers 15 residues. V lost 2 bases and J lost 3, with 12 bases in between. Germline V gene lookup returns CDR1 KGHDR and CDR2 SFDVKD. The chain's CDR3 is CATSDSGFSDYGYTF. CDR3 DNA: TGTGCCACCAGTGATTCGGGGTTTTCTGACTATGGCTACACCTTC.

V and J are TRBV25-1 and TRBJ2-1; D not resolved. The CDR3 extends over 14 amino acids. The V gene's germline CDR1 is MGHDK and CDR2 SYGVNS. Trimming shortened V by 4 bases and J by 4 bases, and 11 bases separated the two germline ends. The CDR3 DNA reads as TGTGCCAGCAGTGTCAGCGATACTTACAATGAGCAGTTCTTC. Encoded protein: CASSVSDTYNEQFF.

V gene TRBV6-2 or TRBV6-3 combines with J gene TRBJ2-1, with D tentatively TRBD2 (5 bases). CDR1 is MNHEY, CDR2 SVGEGT, per germline. CDR3 length: 15 residues. V was shortened by 5 bases and J by 4 bases, with 15 bases between the two germline ends. The CDR3 DNA reads as TGTGCCAGCAGTACCGCGGGTAGCAGATACAATGAGCAGTTCTTC. Translated, it gives CASSTAGSRYNEQFF.

V is TRBV27 and J is TRBJ1-1, with no clear D. Germline CDR1 MNHEY, CDR2 SMNVEV (reference sequence). V lost 2 bases and J lost 4, with 11 bases in between. The CDR3 contains 14 residues. CDR3 nucleotide sequence: TGTGCCAGCAGTTTACAGCGTTCGAGCACTGAAGCTTTCTTT. Translating it yields CASSLQRSSTEAFF.

The V and J genes are TRBV19 and TRBJ2-3; TRBD2 matches 8 bases. Germline V gives CDR1 LNHDA, CDR2 SQIVND (reference sequence). This CDR3 is 15 amino acids long. V was clipped by 7 bases and J by 2 bases; unmatched bases: 8. The CDR3 spells CASIGTSGVTDTQYF. In DNA form, the CDR3 reads TGTGCCAGTATCGGAACTAGCGGTGTCACAGATACGCAGTATTTT.

This chain uses TRBV19 with TRBJ1-2, with 11 nucleotides matching TRBD1. Trimming cost V 5 bases and J 7 bases; bases outside gene matches: 9. CDR1 and CDR2 (germline): LNHDA, SQIVND (reference sequence). The CDR3 covers 15 residues. CDR3 sequence reads: CASSPSGQGARGYTF. CDR3 coding DNA: TGTGCCAGTAGTCCGAGCGGACAGGGGGCGCGTGGCTACACCTTC. The full variable domain, in which reference TRBV19 and TRBJ1-2 provide the parts outside the CDR3, is DGGITQSPKYLFRKEGQNVTLSCEQNLNHDAMYWYRQDPGQGLRLIYYSQIVNDFQKGDIAEGYSVSREKKESFPLTVTSAQKNPTAFYLCASSPSGQGARGYTFGSGTRLTVV.